This T cell receptor (beta chain) derives from a study of technical replicates of blood from a few donors (TCRdb year 2017). This clone has just one count. Its antigen target is currently unknown. No much larger clone is present one base from it, and per-base qualities are unavailable. Library preparation employed the immunoSEQ multiplex PCR assay. TCRdb stores this immuneACCESS table with in-frame sequences only. Part of the clones is absent; in the studies checked, under half of the shortfall reflects unresolved V genes, and no reason is known for the rest. The table for this sample lists 60,000 to 85,000 clones; around 97% of them were counted only once. The biggest ten clones account for approximately 0.2% of the sample. Reading the germline V gene gives CDR1 MNHNS and CDR2 SASEGT. V lost 8 bases and J lost 4 bases; the stretch between them is 12 bases long. Including cysteine and phenylalanine, the CDR3 has 13 amino acids. The sequence is cut down to CDR3 DNA, 39 bases in frame from base 1.

This sequence uses TRBV6-1 and TRBJ1-5; TRBD1 could be the D gene, as 5 bases match. This clonotype originated in a human donor in good health. Sequenced sample: T cells isolated from PBMCs. The nucleotide sequence reads as follows: TGTGCCAGCGCGCAGGGTTGGAATCAGCCCCAGCATTTT. It encodes CASAQGWNQPQHF.